These T cell receptor beta chains were read from a single sample in a study of beta chain features in type 1 diabetes. TCRdb's table, derived via immunoSEQ multiplex PCR, lists solely in-frame clones and lacks some. The sample lists around 350,000 clones, around 12% occurring once. Specimen: naive CD4+ T cells from blood. Every receptor here comes from a man aged 18-30 years in good health. CDR3s include the opening cysteine and the closing phenylalanine or tryptophan. D genes are given only for firm matches. Only some rows state a clone size, as once, few, many or a class for expanded clones.

J	V	size	D	length	CDR3	DNA
TRBJ2-2	TRBV18	.	TRBD1	15	CASSPGTGGTGELFF	TGTGCCAGCTCACCCGGGACAGGGGGCACCGGGGAGCTGTTTTTT
TRBJ1-2	TRBV6-5	.	TRBD1	13	CASSRGQGKGYTF	TGTGCCAGCAGCCGAGGACAGGGTAAAGGCTACACCTTC
TRBJ1-1	TRBV5-1	.	TRBD1	16	CASSFGQGRRNTEAFF	TGCGCCAGCAGCTTCGGACAGGGGCGTAGGAACACTGAAGCTTTCTTT
TRBJ2-2	TRBV28	few	.	14	CASRKTGNTGELFF	TGTGCCAGCAGAAAGACAGGGAACACCGGGGAGCTGTTTTTT
TRBJ1-4	TRBV30	few	TRBD1	15	CACGVGGQGGEKLFF	TGTGCCTGCGGTGTTGGAGGACAGGGAGGAGAAAAACTGTTTTTT
TRBJ2-1	TRBV7-9	.	.	15	CASSFTGLTYNEQFF	TGTGCCAGCAGCTTCACCGGACTGACCTACAATGAGCAGTTCTTC
TRBJ2-1	TRBV7-3	few	.	16	CASSSGSTSSYNEQFF	TGTGCCAGCAGCTCCGGGTCCACTAGCTCCTACAATGAGCAGTTCTTC
TRBJ1-2	TRBV5-1	.	.	15	CASRPTGQLNYGYTF	TGCGCCAGCAGGCCAACAGGGCAACTTAACTATGGCTACACCTTC
TRBJ2-1	TRBV5-1	.	.	12	CASSFQYNEQFF	TGCGCCAGCAGCTTCCAGTACAATGAGCAGTTCTTC
TRBJ2-3	TRBV11-1	.	TRBD2	16	CASSQLAGATTDTQYF	TGTGCCAGCAGCCAACTAGCGGGAGCTACCACAGATACGCAGTATTTT
TRBJ1-2	TRBV7-2	.	TRBD1	16	CASSQRDRVISYGYTF	TGTGCCAGCAGCCAAAGGGACAGGGTCATCTCCTATGGCTACACCTTC
TRBJ1-4	TRBV5-4	few	.	15	CASSLDMGAAEKLFF	TGTGCCAGCAGCTTGGACATGGGGGCTGCTGAAAAACTGTTTTTT
TRBJ2-1	TRBV28	few	.	12	CATQGQYNEQFF	TGTGCCACACAGGGACAATACAATGAGCAGTTCTTC
TRBJ2-1	TRBV29-1	.	TRBD2	17	CSVLTSGSASWGNEQFF	TGCAGCGTGCTGACTAGCGGGAGCGCGTCATGGGGCAATGAGCAGTTCTTC
TRBJ2-1	TRBV18	.	TRBD1	15	CASSADRVSYNEQFF	TGTGCCAGCTCAGCGGACAGGGTGTCCTACAATGAGCAGTTCTTC
TRBJ2-3	TRBV5-4	.	TRBD2	15	CASSSSGGGGDTQYF	TGTGCCAGCAGCTCTAGCGGGGGAGGAGGAGATACGCAGTATTTT
TRBJ2-4	TRBV5-1	.	.	15	CASSLDPLAKNIQYF	TGCGCCAGCAGCTTGGATCCCTTAGCCAAAAACATTCAGTACTTC
TRBJ2-7	TRBV14	.	.	13	CASSQDRQREQYF	TGTGCCAGCAGCCAAGATCGACAGCGCGAGCAGTACTTC
TRBJ2-7	TRBV28	few	TRBD1	15	CASRPPPGQGGEQYF	TGTGCCAGCAGGCCTCCCCCGGGACAGGGCGGTGAGCAGTACTTC
TRBJ1-5	TRBV28	.	.	15	CASSGTGQVHQPQHF	TGTGCCAGCAGTGGTACGGGACAAGTTCATCAGCCCCAGCATTTT
TRBJ1-1	TRBV6-5	.	.	14	CASSFTAMNTEAFF	TGTGCCAGCAGTTTCACAGCTATGAACACTGAAGCTTTCTTT
TRBJ1-2	TRBV7-9	.	.	14	CASSLEGQRYGYTF	TGTGCCAGCAGCTTAGAGGGACAACGCTATGGCTACACCTTC
TRBJ2-2	TRBV10-3	few	TRBD2	14	CAIGRESNTGELFF	TGTGCCATTGGGCGGGAGAGCAACACCGGGGAGCTGTTTTTT
TRBJ1-2	TRBV19	few	.	14	CATSTSQGYYGYTF	TGTGCCACCTCAACCAGCCAGGGATACTATGGCTACACCTTC
TRBJ2-5	TRBV14	many	.	10	CASSSQTQYF	TGTGCCAGCAGCTCTCAGACCCAGTACTTC
TRBJ2-5	TRBV7-8	.	.	14	CASSIGQSQETQYF	TGTGCCAGCAGCATTGGACAGTCCCAAGAGACCCAGTACTTC
TRBJ2-1	TRBV29-1	.	TRBD1	12	CSAGQGINEQFF	TGCAGCGCGGGACAGGGTATTAACGAGCAGTTCTTC
TRBJ1-4	TRBV25-1	few	.	15	CASSAHRDISEKLFF	TGTGCCAGCAGTGCCCACAGGGACATCAGTGAAAAACTGTTTTTT
TRBJ2-6	TRBV6-1	few	TRBD2	14	CASGDYAGANVLTF	TGTGCCAGCGGGGACTACGCCGGGGCCAACGTCCTGACTTTC
TRBJ2-7	TRBV4-3	.	.	15	CASSRGRGGTYEQYF	TGCGCCAGCAGCCGAGGACGGGGAGGTACCTACGAGCAGTACTTC